Shown below are 26 T cell receptor beta chains from a single sample sequenced in a study of shared clonotypes between healthy human individuals (dated by TCRdb to about 2020). CD8 naive samples were obtained by positive selection for CCR7 among CD45RO-negative cells, yielding a CD45RA+CCR7+ population from which TemRA cells were excluded. Library preparation used the immunoSEQ multiplex PCR assay. TCRdb mirrors the immuneACCESS table, restricted to in-frame sequences. Some clones are absent from its copies; in checked studies, under half trace to an unresolved V gene, and the reason for the others is unknown. This sample comprises 800,000 or so clones, 95% to 97% of them detected only once. The top ten clones comprise under 0.25% of the sample. Sequencing used naive CD8+ T cells sorted from blood. The cell subset or site label, read with the paper, signifies: CD45RA+CCR7+. The receptors were gathered from a man aged 25 to 40 in good health.

The table lists this clone with a few counts. This rearrangement joins TRBV7-9 to TRBJ2-1; D is unclear. V gave up 2 bases and J gave up 9 bases, with 2 bases separating them. This CDR3 region has 10 residues. Germline V CDR1 and CDR2: SEHNR, FQNEAQ (reference sequence). DNA of the CDR3: TGTGCCAGCAGCTTATTTGAGCAGTTCTTC. Protein: CASSLFEQFF.

CDR3 nucleotide sequence: TGTGCCAGCAGCTCTAGCAGGGGGTGGGGACAGCCCCAGCATTTT. This gives the protein CASSSSRGWGQPQHF. J is TRBJ1-5 and V is TRBV7-6, with 7 positions matching TRBD1. CDR3 size: 15 residues. V lost 4 bases, J lost 7 bases, and 10 bases stayed unmatched. Germline lookup yields CDR1 SGHVS and CDR2 FNYEAQ.

Worth noting for this clone: One end of the junction does not line up with germline, which may come from a read error. Other DNA sequences within the sample encode an identical CDR3. The chain carries TRBV27 and TRBJ1-2; 7 positions match TRBD1. This CDR3 has 12 amino acids. In germline, CDR1 is MNHEY, CDR2 SMNVEV (reference sequence). The CDR3 protein is CASSGDSYGYTF. CDR3 nucleotides: TGTGCCAGCAGTGGGGACAGCTATGGCTACACCTTT.

The CDR3 loop reads CASSFKVRASGSNPYEQYF. In DNA, the CDR3 is TGTGCCAGCAGTTTCAAGGTCAGGGCGAGCGGGAGTAACCCCTACGAGCAGTACTTC. The chain is built from TRBV28 and TRBJ2-7; 8 bases match TRBD2. The CDR3 is made up of 19 amino acids. J gave up 2 bases and V 3 bases, and 18 bases lay outside the gene matches. CDR1 is MDHEN, CDR2 SYDVKM, per germline.

This rearrangement joins TRBV4-3 to TRBJ1-3; D is perhaps TRBD1 (6 bases). The germline CDR1 and CDR2 sequences are LGHNA and YSLEER. The V gene lost 4 bases and the J gene lost 4 bases, with 14 bases spanning the gap. This CDR3 has 15 amino acids. CDR3 residues: CASSRTRGGGNTIYF. The CDR3 DNA is TGCGCCAGCAGCCGCACCAGGGGAGGAGGAAACACCATATATTTT.

This sequence joins TRBV7-9 and TRBJ2-7; D call uncertain. V was shortened by 0 bases and J by 5 bases, with 14 bases between the two germline ends. Per the germline V gene, CDR1 is SEHNR and CDR2 is FQNEAQ (reference sequence). The CDR3 runs 15 residues. CDR3 region: CASSLATGAYDEQYF. DNA for the CDR3: TGTGCCAGCAGCTTAGCGACGGGTGCGTACGACGAGCAGTACTTC.

This chain uses TRBV7-9 with TRBJ2-7; tentatively, D is TRBD2 (6 bases). There are 15 residues in the CDR3. Trimming took off 6 bases at V and 0 bases at J, with 15 bases between the two ends. From germline, CDR1 is SEHNR and CDR2 FQNEAQ (reference sequence). The CDR3, as DNA: TGTGCCAGCAGACCCATAGCGGTAGCCTCCTACGAGCAGTACTTC. This codes for CASRPIAVASYEQYF.

This chain uses TRBV9 with TRBJ2-7; D not resolved. Germline V CDR1 and CDR2: SGDLS, YYNGEE. This CDR3 has 13 amino acids. V lost 3 bases and J 4 bases, leaving 11 bases between the germline ends. CDR3 sequence reads: CASSGTSHYEQYF. The CDR3 nucleotides are TGTGCCAGCAGCGGGACCTCTCATTACGAGCAGTACTTC.

The sample holds one count of this clone. V gene TRBV13 combines with J gene TRBJ1-2, with D possibly being TRBD1 (6 bases). There are 15 residues in the CDR3. Germline V gene sequence: CDR1 PRHDT, CDR2 FYEKMQ (reference sequence). V dropped 2 bases and J dropped 5 bases, with 15 bases sitting between them. CDR3 nucleotide sequence: TGTGCCAGCAGCTTAAGCGGGCGACAGGCGTATGGCTACACCTTC. Encoded protein: CASSLSGRQAYGYTF.

V usage is TRBV5-6 and J usage is TRBJ2-5, with 11 bases that match TRBD2. The CDR3 has 17 residues. Germline loops: CDR1 SGHDT, CDR2 YYEEEE. J lost 5 bases, V lost 1 base, and 10 bases had no gene match. The CDR3 coding sequence is TGTGCCAGCAGCTTGACCACTAGCGGGAGTCTGCGGGAGACCCAGTACTTC. Translating it yields CASSLTTSGSLRETQYF.

The chain employs TRBV2 and TRBJ1-4; TRBD1 might be the D (6 bases). This CDR3 is 15 amino acids long. CDR1 and CDR2 (germline): SNHLY, FYNNEI. Deletions cut 7 bases from V and 7 bases from J, with 19 bases between. CDR3 sequence reads: CASKVWGLDSEKLFF. The CDR3 DNA reads as TGTGCCAGCAAGGTTTGGGGGCTTGATAGTGAAAAACTGTTTTTT.

This clone occurred once. This chain links TRBV27 with TRBJ1-5; 8 bases align to TRBD1. The CDR3 sequence is 15 residues long. Trimming removed 3 bases from V and 0 bases from J; junction bases left unmatched: 1. From germline, CDR1 is MNHEY and CDR2 SMNVEV (reference sequence). The CDR3 here is CASSFGTGSNQPQHF. The CDR3 nucleotides are TGTGCCAGCAGTTTCGGGACAGGTAGCAATCAGCCCCAGCATTTT.

This clone was detected once. The chain recombines TRBV14 with TRBJ2-7; 8 bases match TRBD2. The CDR3 runs 15 residues. Germline V gene data show CDR1 as SGHDN and CDR2 as FVKESK. With 0 bases clipped from V and 5 bases from J, the junction kept 6 bases outside the gene matches. The CDR3 reads CASSQDAGGINEQYF. CDR3 sequence (DNA): TGTGCCAGCAGCCAAGACGCGGGAGGTATTAACGAGCAGTACTTC. Based on the CDR3 plus reference TRBV14 and TRBJ2-7, the full variable domain is EAGVTQFPSHSVIEKGQTVTLRCDPISGHDNLYWYRRVMGKEIKFLLHFVKESKQDESGMPNNRFLAERTGGTYSTLKVQPAELEDSGVYFCASSQDAGGINEQYFGPGTRLTVT.

The genes are TRBV11-1 and TRBJ2-1; 9 positions agree with TRBD2. The length of the CDR3 is 16 residues. The germline CDR1 and CDR2 sequences are SGHAT and FQDESV (reference sequence). J lost 4 bases, V lost 3 bases, and 7 bases had no gene match. The CDR3 spells CASSLGLAGLYNEQFF. The DNA of the CDR3 is TGTGCCAGCAGCTTGGGGCTAGCGGGGCTATACAATGAGCAGTTCTTC. The whole variable domain, remainder taken from reference TRBV11-1 and TRBJ2-1, is EAEVAQSPRYKITEKSQAVAFWCDPISGHATLYWYRQILGQGPELLVQFQDESVVDDSQLPKDRFSAERLKGVDSTLKIQPAELGDSAMYLCASSLGLAGLYNEQFFGPGTRLTVL.

In its sample, this clone was seen a few times. CDR3 protein: CASSLELAGTVGDEQFF. CDR3 sequence (DNA): TGTGCCAGCAGCTTGGAATTAGCGGGAACAGTGGGGGATGAGCAGTTCTTC. V gene TRBV5-4 combines with J gene TRBJ2-1; 8 nucleotides match TRBD2. V was pared by 0 bases and J by 8 bases, with 13 bases of the junction left unmatched. Germline V CDR1 and CDR2: SGHNT, YYREEE (reference sequence). This CDR3 is built from 17 residues.

The V call is TRBV19, the J call TRBJ2-1; no clear D gene. Per the germline V gene, CDR1 is LNHDA and CDR2 is SQIVND (reference sequence). The CDR3 extends over 12 amino acids. Trimming shortened V by 3 bases and J by 5 bases, and 5 bases separated the two germline ends. The CDR3 loop reads CASSMVNNEQFF. CDR3 nucleotide sequence: TGTGCCAGTAGTATGGTTAACAATGAGCAGTTCTTC.

The V gene is TRBV30, the J gene TRBJ1-2; D is unresolved. The CDR3 totals 15 residues. V dropped 1 base and J dropped 1 base, with 13 bases sitting between them. Germline loops: CDR1 GTSNPN, CDR2 SVGIG (reference sequence). The CDR3 loop reads CAWSGKTMDNYGYTF. CDR3 nucleotides: TGTGCCTGGAGTGGAAAGACAATGGATAACTATGGCTACACCTTC.

The chain uses TRBV14 and TRBJ2-5; weak D call: TRBD2 (6 bases). The V gene lost 0 bases and the J gene lost 4 bases, with 12 bases spanning the gap. This CDR3 contains 15 residues. The germline gives CDR1 SGHDN, CDR2 FVKESK. The CDR3 region is CASSQERTGGETQYF. The DNA of the CDR3 is TGTGCCAGCAGCCAAGAACGAACCGGGGGAGAGACCCAGTACTTC. Based on the CDR3 plus reference TRBV14 and TRBJ2-5, the full variable domain is EAGVTQFPSHSVIEKGQTVTLRCDPISGHDNLYWYRRVMGKEIKFLLHFVKESKQDESGMPNNRFLAERTGGTYSTLKVQPAELEDSGVYFCASSQERTGGETQYFGPGTRLLVL.

The V and J genes are TRBV7-9 and TRBJ2-1; 8 positions match TRBD2. V trimming: 5 bases; J trimming: 8 bases; junction bases outside the gene matches: 14. Germline CDR1 and CDR2: SEHNR and FQNEAQ (reference sequence). The CDR3 extends over 16 amino acids. CDR3 sequence: CASSLESLAGPDEQFF. The CDR3, as DNA: TGTGCCAGCAGCCTTGAGTCCCTAGCGGGCCCCGATGAGCAGTTCTTC.

This chain connects TRBV11-2 to TRBJ2-7, with D possibly matching TRBD1 (6 bases). The germline gives CDR1 SGHAT, CDR2 FQNNGV. This CDR3 contains 16 residues. V was pared by 4 bases and J by 2 bases, with 18 bases between. The CDR3 DNA follows: TGTGCCAGCAGCTCCCGGGACACGGAACCCCCCTACGAGCAGTACTTC. Its translation: CASSSRDTEPPYEQYF.

CDR3 in amino acids: CASSITLFGVVNEQFF. The CDR3 DNA sequence: TGTGCCAGTAGTATAACCCTTTTCGGGGTAGTGAATGAGCAGTTCTTC. This sequence joins TRBV19 and TRBJ2-1; tentative D call: TRBD2 (5 bases). From germline, CDR1 is LNHDA and CDR2 SQIVND (reference sequence). Trimming took 2 bases from V and 7 from J, leaving 18 bases between them. The CDR3 has 16 amino acids.

This CDR3 reads CATSREATTQLTGELFF. CDR3 in DNA: TGTGCCACCAGCAGAGAAGCTACTACTCAACTTACCGGGGAGCTGTTTTTT. The chain links TRBV15 to TRBJ2-2, with unresolved D. The CDR3 totals 17 residues. The V gene lost 0 bases and the J gene lost 5 bases, with 16 bases spanning the gap. Germline CDR1 reads LNHNV; CDR2 reads YYDKDF (reference sequence).

The chain couples TRBV5-1 to TRBJ1-1; D is uncertain. Trimming left V 2 bases short and J 0 bases short, with 8 bases between. Per germline, CDR1 SGHRS and CDR2 YFSETQ. The CDR3 is 14 residues long. DNA of the CDR3: TGCGCCAGCAGCTTCCAACGGATGAACACTGAAGCTTTCTTT. Amino acids: CASSFQRMNTEAFF. The full variable domain, in which reference TRBV5-1 and TRBJ1-1 provide the parts outside the CDR3, is KAGVTQTPRYLIKTRGQQVTLSCSPISGHRSVSWYQQTPGQGLQFLFEYFSETQRNKGNFPGRFSGRQFSNSRSEMNVSTLELGDSALYLCASSFQRMNTEAFFGQGTRLTVV.

This rearrangement joins TRBV29-1 to TRBJ2-2, with D tentatively TRBD2 (6 bases). Germline CDR1 SQVTM, CDR2 ANQGSEA. V lost 7 bases and J lost 1, with 19 bases in between. The CDR3 runs 16 residues. CDR3 amino acids: CSALNTGTENTGELFF. CDR3 coding DNA: TGCAGCGCCCTGAACACCGGGACTGAGAACACCGGGGAGCTGTTTTTT.

This chain joins TRBV4-3 and TRBJ2-7, with 9 bases lining up with TRBD2. The germline CDR1 and CDR2 sequences are LGHNA and YSLEER. This CDR3 region has 16 residues. Trimming at V came to 0 bases and at J to 5 bases, leaving 8 bases not matched to a gene. The CDR3 DNA reads TGCGCCAGCAGCCAAGAATTTGCGGGAGGGCTTGACGAGCAGTACTTC. This translates into CASSQEFAGGLDEQYF.

The V gene is TRBV5-1, the J gene TRBJ2-1; tentative D call: TRBD1 (5 bases). The germline gives CDR1 SGHRS, CDR2 YFSETQ. V dropped 1 base and J dropped 1 base, with 9 bases sitting between them. The CDR3 contains 15 residues. CDR3 coding DNA: TGCGCCAGCAGCTTGCCACAGGTTTCCTACAATGAGCAGTTCTTC. This sequence encodes CASSLPQVSYNEQFF. Full variable domain (outside the CDR3, taken from reference TRBV5-1 and TRBJ2-1): KAGVTQTPRYLIKTRGQQVTLSCSPISGHRSVSWYQQTPGQGLQFLFEYFSETQRNKGNFPGRFSGRQFSNSRSEMNVSTLELGDSALYLCASSLPQVSYNEQFFGPGTRLTVL.